The table lists the clone carrying this T cell receptor delta chain with a few counts. This is likely an artifact of a read error, given a far larger clone one base away. This sample includes further DNA sequences coding for the same CDR3. The CDR3 runs to 19 residues. Germline trimming cut 3 bases from V and 8 bases from J; bases unmatched to any gene: 23. The germline gives CDR1 GEAIGNYY, CDR2 EKD. The record originates from a study of γδ T cells in repeated Plasmodium falciparum infection. Vgamma9/Vdelta2+ and Vdelta2-negative gammadelta T cells were flow-sorted from PBMC for bulk sequencing. TCRdb reanalysed the multiplex PCR reads with CATT. The sample carries about 89,000 delta-chain clones, over 1.3% recorded once.

This receptor was taken from a pool of human donors (malaria-infected and uninfected, not separated). The J gene is TRDJ2, the V gene TRDV2; 7 positions match TRDD3. TCRdb carries no J gene annotation; the J gene was assigned here by matching the DNA with germline. Sequencing was carried out using gamma-delta T cells from blood. CDR3 DNA: TGTGCCTGTGACCGGCGGGTAATGCTGGGGATAATACGGGCGGCACAACTCTTCTTT. The encoded protein is CACDRRVMLGIIRAAQLFF.